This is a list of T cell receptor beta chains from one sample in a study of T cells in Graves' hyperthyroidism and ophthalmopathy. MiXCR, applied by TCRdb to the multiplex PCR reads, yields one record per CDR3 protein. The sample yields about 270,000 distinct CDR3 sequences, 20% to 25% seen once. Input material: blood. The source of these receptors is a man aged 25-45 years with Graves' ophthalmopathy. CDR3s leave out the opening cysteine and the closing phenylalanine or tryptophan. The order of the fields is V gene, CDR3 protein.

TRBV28	ASSLGIGYGGTEAF
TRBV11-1	ASSPGRLDYGYT
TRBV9	ASSFLAGGNNEQF
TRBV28	ASSFGGPGGGYGYT
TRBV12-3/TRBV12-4	ASSGDRGSETQY
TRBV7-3	ASSRQGLAGGPRYNEQF
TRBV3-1	ATSAGAYNEQF
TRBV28	ASSTPGTNTQY
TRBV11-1	ASSPQIDRAETQY
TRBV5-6	ASSPPVGGRTEAF
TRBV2	ASSGALSVSPLH
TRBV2	ASSGGGEPETQY
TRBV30	AWSVAGSYGYT
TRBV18	ASSPGLGNTEAF
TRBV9	ASSTRQGSAETQY
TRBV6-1	ASSNTRRANEQY
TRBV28	ASSLGGTLVRDEQY
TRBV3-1	ASSQANSPLH
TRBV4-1	ASSQDGGRTDTQY
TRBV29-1	SAHSRGEMNTEAF
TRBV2	ASMGRREASNTGELF
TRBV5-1	ASSFQRNLQETQY
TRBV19	ASSITRTSFSDTQY
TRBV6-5	ASSYTGTINNEQF
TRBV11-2	ASSLRASQGSSGNTIY
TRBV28	ASSPIPRLAGGSNEQF
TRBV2	ASSFQTSRYEQY
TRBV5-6	ASSLRGGTEAF
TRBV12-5	ASGTQTGVTNTGELF
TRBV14	ASSQRRSTNEKLF
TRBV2	ASSDRTGIYEQY
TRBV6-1	ASSENGGNEKLF
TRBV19	ASTHSGLRPQH
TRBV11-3	ASSSDRDRGLNNEQF
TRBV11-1	ASSFSPSGGNEQF
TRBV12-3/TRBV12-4	ASSFSAQPQH
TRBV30	AWKTGQGRDTQY
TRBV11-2	ASSYSGTSYNEQF
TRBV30	AWSRGQGQPQH
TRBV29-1	SVEGTAQRNTIY
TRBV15	ATSSYQGIREANEQF
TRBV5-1	ASSLEGGPETQY
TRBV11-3	ASSVSPGSGTYNEQF
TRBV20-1	SARDGSSGRANHEQY
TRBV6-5	ASSYRGRAITGELF
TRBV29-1	SVEVVNTEAF
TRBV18	ASSPPGQGAF
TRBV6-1	ASSPPGGLNTGELF
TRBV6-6	ASSYERLMNTEAF
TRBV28	ASSPPGGRMNTEAF
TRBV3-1	ASTAAGGSYEQY
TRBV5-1	ASSWYNEQF
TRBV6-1	ASSYQRAGGEKLF
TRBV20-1	SAVVERTSEGQETQY
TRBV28	ASSSGGAGGTEQY
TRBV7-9	ASSLTTGPEQY
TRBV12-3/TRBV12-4	ASSYSGRGNEQF
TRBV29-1	SVRGTGLGVTEAF
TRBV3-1	ASSQGDTEGTEQY
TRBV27	ASTVASGIDSYNEQF